This T cell receptor beta chain appears in the sequencing data of a study of CD8 T cells in Susac syndrome. High-throughput TCR beta sequencing covered peripheral CD8+ and CD4+ T cells. Random-hexamer reverse transcription was applied to about 0.45 to 1 ug RNA. In TCRdb, the immunoSEQ multiplex PCR reads were re-called with MiXCR into one record per CDR3 protein. The sample holds some 160,000 distinct CDR3 sequences, 90% to 95% seen once. Germline V gene data show CDR1 as DFQATT and CDR2 as SNEGSKA (reference sequence). V gave up 0 bases and J gave up 4 bases, with 9 bases separating them. This CDR3 region has 13 residues.

This chain uses TRBV20-1 with TRBJ1-1; D unclear. The origin of this receptor is a human donor with multiple sclerosis. The specimen was CD8+ T cells from PBMCs. The CDR3 here is CSARDPGSTEAFF. CDR3 sequence (DNA): TGCAGTGCTAGAGATCCGGGATCCACTGAAGCTTTCTTT.